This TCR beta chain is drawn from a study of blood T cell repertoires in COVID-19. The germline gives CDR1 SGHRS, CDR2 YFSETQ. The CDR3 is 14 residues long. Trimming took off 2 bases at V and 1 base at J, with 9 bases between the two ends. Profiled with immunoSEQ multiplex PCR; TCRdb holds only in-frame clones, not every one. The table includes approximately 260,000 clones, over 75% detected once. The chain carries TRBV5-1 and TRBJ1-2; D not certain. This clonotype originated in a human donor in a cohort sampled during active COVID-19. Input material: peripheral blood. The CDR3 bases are TGCGCCAGCAGCTTTGACACATTTAACTATGGCTACACCTTC. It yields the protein CASSFDTFNYGYTF.